Sequencing of this T cell receptor (beta chain) was carried out in a study of T cells in Graves' hyperthyroidism and ophthalmopathy. Study-wide results and limits: From stable hyperthyroidism, ophthalmopathy was set apart by a 13 V-J model. Among thyroid clonotypes expanded above 0.001, most also appeared in blood.

Diagnoses rested on clinical symptoms, serum thyroxine and TRAb, thyroid ultrasound and orbital computed tomography. Researchers took RNA transcripts and amplified the TCR beta CDR3 regions from them. First-round RT-PCR of the TCR CDR3 relied on the HTBI primer set. MiXCR, run by TCRdb on the multiplex PCR reads, gives a single entry per CDR3 protein. This sample carries approximately 600,000 distinct CDR3 sequences, about 14% of them seen once, and the ten largest clones take roughly 7.7%. In this sample, this clonotype turned up a few times. The target antigen is unknown. CDR3 length: 14 amino acids. Trimming removed 8 bases at V and 3 bases at J, with 18 bases between. Germline V CDR1 and CDR2: GTSNPN, SVGIG (reference sequence).

The sequencing sample was made of blood. The chain links TRBV30 to TRBJ2-3, with a possible D match to TRBD2 (6 bases). The clonotype originates from a woman in her late teens or twenties with Graves' ophthalmopathy. In nucleotides, the CDR3 is TGTGCCGGACCCGGGACTTCAAATACAGATACGCAGTATTTT. Protein sequence: CAGPGTSNTDTQYF.